This T cell receptor (beta chain) was found in a study of T cells in Graves' hyperthyroidism and ophthalmopathy. This clonotype was seen a handful of times. TCR beta CDR3 regions were amplified from RNA transcripts. TCR CDR3 regions were first amplified by RT-PCR with HTBI primers. TCRdb independently ran MiXCR on the multiplex PCR reads; one entry per CDR3 protein. In the table there are approximately 720,000 distinct CDR3 sequences, 18% of which are singletons. Unmatched junction bases numbered 6, after V lost 7 bases and J lost 4 bases. The CDR3 extends over 16 amino acids. The material sequenced was blood. The sequence was obtained from a woman aged 50 to 60 with Graves' hyperthyroidism that later progressed to Graves' ophthalmopathy. The chain couples TRBV12-3 or TRBV12-4 to TRBJ2-2, with TRBD2 matching over 13 bases. The CDR3 DNA reads as TGTGCCAGCAACGGACTAGCGGGGGTGATCACCGGGGAGCTGTTTTTT. Its translation is CASNGLAGVITGELFF.